These 14 T cell receptor beta chains were sequenced from one sample in a study of blood T cell repertoires in COVID-19. Repertoires were generated with immunoSEQ multiplex PCR, while TCRdb's copy carries only in-frame clones and drops some. Of tens of thousands of clones listed, more than 80% are singletons. Sequencing was done on a sample of peripheral blood. Receptors were obtained from an elderly man with acute or convalescent COVID-19.

The rearrangement joins TRBV19 to TRBJ1-3, with TRBD1 identical over 7 bases. Germline V CDR1 and CDR2: LNHDA, SQIVND (reference sequence). J gave up 8 bases and V 5 bases, and 6 bases lay outside the gene matches. The CDR3 has 13 residues. The CDR3 bases are TGTGCCAGTAGTGGGACAGTCGCCGACACCATATATTTT. Its translation is CASSGTVADTIYF.

The J gene is TRBJ1-1, the V gene TRBV7-8, with a tentative D call TRBD1 (6 bases). Deletions cut 3 bases from V and 3 bases from J, with 14 bases between. This CDR3 has 15 amino acids. Germline loops: CDR1 SGHVS, CDR2 FQNEAQ. CDR3 sequence reads: CASSLVSGDHTEAFF. The CDR3, as DNA: TGTGCCAGCAGCTTGGTCTCAGGGGACCACACTGAAGCTTTCTTT.

This clone was observed once. CDR3 protein: CASSPDRVGDTQYF. The CDR3 DNA is TGTGCCAGCAGTCCGGACAGGGTTGGAGATACGCAGTATTTT. V usage is TRBV7-2 and J usage is TRBJ2-3; 8 positions match TRBD1. The CDR3 runs to 14 residues. Per germline, CDR1 SGHTA and CDR2 FQGNSA. Losses at the gene ends were 6 bases for V and 5 bases for J; bases not matched to a gene: 7. The full variable domain, its missing parts supplied by reference TRBV7-2 and TRBJ2-3, is GAGVSQSPSNKVTEKGKDVELRCDPISGHTALYWYRQSLGQGLEFLIYFQGNSAPDKSGLPSDRFSAERTGGSVSTLTIQRTQQEDSAVYLCASSPDRVGDTQYFGPGTRLTVL.

The V gene is TRBV7-9, the J gene TRBJ2-7; the match to TRBD1 covers 10 bases. J was trimmed by 6 bases and V by 1 base; bases with no gene match: 6. Germline values: CDR1 SEHNR, CDR2 FQNEAQ (reference sequence). The CDR3 runs to 15 residues. The CDR3 bases are TGTGCCAGCAGCTTAGTGTGGGACAGGGGCGGCGAGCAGTACTTC. The encoded protein is CASSLVWDRGGEQYF.

This clone showed up just a few times. This rearrangement joins TRBV24-1 to TRBJ2-5, with a possible D match to TRBD1 (6 bases). CDR1 and CDR2 from the germline V gene are KGHDR and SFDVKD. Trimming removed 4 bases from V and 6 bases from J, with 11 bases in between. This CDR3 spans 13 amino acids. The DNA for the CDR3 is TGTGCCACCAGTGACTCAGGACAGAAGACCCAGTACTTC. This sequence encodes CATSDSGQKTQYF.

The chain links TRBV5-6 to TRBJ2-2; D unclear. CDR1 and CDR2 from the germline V gene are SGHDT and YYEEEE. V was cut by 0 bases and J by 1 base, with 7 bases left in between. The CDR3 totals 15 residues. For the CDR3, the DNA is TGTGCCAGCAGCTTGGCCGGGTGGAACACCGGGGAGCTGTTTTTT. Translation gives CASSLAGWNTGELFF.

The rearrangement links TRBV7-2 to TRBJ2-7; weak D call: TRBD1 (6 bases). CDR3 length: 15 residues. The V gene's germline CDR1 is SGHTA and CDR2 FQGNSA. V lost 6 bases to trimming and J lost 0 bases, with 15 bases between them. The CDR3 loop is CASSQTGTSSYEQYF. The CDR3 nucleotides read TGTGCCAGCAGTCAGACCGGGACATCCTCCTACGAGCAGTACTTC.

This clone has only one observation. The chain has TRBV6-1 and TRBJ2-2, with D perhaps matching TRBD1 (5 bases). This CDR3 is 15 amino acids long. CDR1 is MNHNS and CDR2 is SASEGT in the germline V gene. The V gene lost 1 base and the J gene lost 5 bases, with 11 bases spanning the gap. The CDR3 loop is CASSEGGRVTGELFF. Written as DNA, the CDR3 is TGTGCCAGCAGTGAAGGCGGCAGGGTAACCGGGGAGCTGTTTTTT.

The V and J genes are TRBV29-1 and TRBJ2-3; maybe TRBD1 (7 bases). The length of the CDR3 is 13 residues. Trimming shortened V by 7 bases and J by 0 bases, and 11 bases separated the two germline ends. Germline CDR1 is SQVTM and CDR2 is ANQGSEA. CDR3: CSGRGRSTDTQYF. CDR3 nucleotides: TGCAGCGGGAGGGGGCGCAGCACAGATACGCAGTATTTT.

The rearrangement joins TRBV30 to TRBJ1-6, with 7 bases matching TRBD1. This CDR3 comprises 15 residues. V gave up 5 bases and J gave up 7 bases; unmatched junction bases: 11. Looked up from germline, CDR1 is GTSNPN and CDR2 is SVGIG (reference sequence). The CDR3 protein is CAWLPTGQWNSPLHF. In DNA, the CDR3 is TGTGCCTGGTTACCGACAGGGCAGTGGAATTCACCCCTCCACTTT. Full variable domain (outside the CDR3, taken from reference TRBV30 and TRBJ1-6): SQTIHQWPATLVQPVGSPLSLECTVEGTSNPNLYWYRQAAGRGLQLLFYSVGIGQISSEVPQNLSASRPQDRQFILSSKKLLLSDSGFYLCAWLPTGQWNSPLHFGNGTRLTVT.

In regard to this clone: Sequence at one end of the junction differs from germline and may be a read error. This rearrangement joins TRBV24-1 to TRBJ1-2; 8 bases agree with TRBD1. The CDR3 extends over 13 amino acids. Germline V gene data show CDR1 as KGHDR and CDR2 as SFDVKD. CDR3 bases: TGTGCCACCAGTGAACGGACAGGGTATGGCCACACCTTC. Translation: CATSERTGYGHTF.

The chain uses TRBV3-1 (or the pseudogene TRBV3-2) and TRBJ1-5, with 12 bases lining up with TRBD1. J lost 4 bases, V lost 3 bases, and 1 base had no gene match. This CDR3 spans 15 amino acids. Germline assignment: CDR1 LGHDT and CDR2 YNNKEL (reference sequence). The CDR3 protein is CASSQGQGANQPQHF. The DNA for the CDR3 is TGTGCCAGCAGCCAGGGACAGGGGGCTAATCAGCCCCAGCATTTT.

V gene TRBV29-1 combines with J gene TRBJ1-4; 9 bases align to TRBD1. CDR1 SQVTM and CDR2 ANQGSEA come from the germline V gene. The CDR3 length is 14 residues. The V and J ends lost 4 bases and 3 bases, in that order; junction bases with no gene match: 3. Here the CDR3 DNA reads TGCAGCGTTGCAAGGGACAGGGCTAATGAAAAACTGTTTTTT. Amino acid sequence: CSVARDRANEKLFF.

V gene TRBV9 combines with J gene TRBJ2-5; the match to TRBD2 covers 8 bases. Unmatched junction bases numbered 1, after V lost 3 bases and J lost 0 bases. CDR1 is SGDLS, CDR2 YYNGEE, per germline. The CDR3 length is 14 residues. In DNA form, the CDR3 reads TGTGCCAGCAGCGGGCGGGGGGACCAAGAGACCCAGTACTTC. It encodes CASSGRGDQETQYF. Using reference TRBV9 and TRBJ2-5 for the parts outside the CDR3, the full variable domain is DSGVTQTPKHLITATGQRVTLRCSPRSGDLSVYWYQQSLDQGLQFLIQYYNGEERAKGNILERFSAQQFPDLHSELNLSSLELGDSALYFCASSGRGDQETQYFGPGTRLLVL.